This T cell receptor beta chain was documented in a study of T cells in Graves' hyperthyroidism and ophthalmopathy. This clonotype was seen repeatedly, ten times or more. TCR beta CDR3 region amplification was performed from RNA transcripts. HTBI primers were employed in a first-round RT-PCR of the TCR CDR3. Using its own MiXCR run on the multiplex PCR reads, TCRdb lists one record per CDR3 protein. The repertoire holds around 340,000 distinct CDR3 sequences, approximately 15% seen once, with 33% in the top ten. Stability of Graves' hyperthyroidism was defined as absent ophthalmopathy progression within 18 months. This CDR3 spans 17 amino acids. CDR1 GTSNPN and CDR2 SVGIG come from the germline V gene (reference sequence).

The rearrangement links TRBV30 to TRBJ2-5; TRBD2 agrees at 15 bases. The sample consisted of blood. The source of this sequence is a man younger than 40 with Graves' hyperthyroidism. CDR3 in DNA: TGTGCACTTGGGTACCTCGGACTAGCGGGAGGGCCGGAGACCCAGTACTTC. Its translation: CALGYLGLAGGPETQYF. The entire variable domain, with the rest obtained from reference TRBV30 and TRBJ2-5, is as follows: SQTIHQWPATLVQPVGSPLSLECTVEGTSNPNLYWYRQAAGRGLQLLFYSVGIGQISSEVPQNLSASRPQDRQFILSSKKLLLSDSGFYLCALGYLGLAGGPETQYFGPGTRLLVL.